The source of this T cell receptor (beta chain) is a study of OX40 agonist ivuxolimab in advanced cancers. Study details: Three patients showed partial responses: one hepatocellular carcinoma and two cutaneous melanoma cases. Study observations and caveats: Among expanded peripheral T cells, antigen specificity went undetermined. Both CD4+ and CD8+ T cell populations in blood had undergone clonal expansion by week 6 at 0.1 to 3.0 mg/kg.

V lost 4 bases and J 0 bases, leaving 7 bases between the germline ends. Per germline, CDR1 LNHDA and CDR2 SQIVND (reference sequence). The CDR3 totals 13 residues. Blood was sampled at baseline, cycle 4 day 1, and cycle 7 day 1. As to this clone: The antigen remains undetermined.

Using immunoSEQ multiplex PCR, the repertoire was profiled, and TCRdb retains in-frame clones only, with some absent. Here the sample spans about 94,000 clones, approximately 94% being singletons. The receptor comes from an adult with an advanced solid tumor such as melanoma, head and neck, liver or kidney cancer. V gene TRBV19 combines with J gene TRBJ2-7; D call uncertain. Sequenced here: CD4+ or CD8+ T cells sorted from blood, sampled in a trial of the OX40 agonist ivuxolimab. In DNA, the CDR3 is TGTGCCAGTAGTACCCATTCCTCCTACGAGCAGTACTTC. Its translation is CASSTHSSYEQYF.